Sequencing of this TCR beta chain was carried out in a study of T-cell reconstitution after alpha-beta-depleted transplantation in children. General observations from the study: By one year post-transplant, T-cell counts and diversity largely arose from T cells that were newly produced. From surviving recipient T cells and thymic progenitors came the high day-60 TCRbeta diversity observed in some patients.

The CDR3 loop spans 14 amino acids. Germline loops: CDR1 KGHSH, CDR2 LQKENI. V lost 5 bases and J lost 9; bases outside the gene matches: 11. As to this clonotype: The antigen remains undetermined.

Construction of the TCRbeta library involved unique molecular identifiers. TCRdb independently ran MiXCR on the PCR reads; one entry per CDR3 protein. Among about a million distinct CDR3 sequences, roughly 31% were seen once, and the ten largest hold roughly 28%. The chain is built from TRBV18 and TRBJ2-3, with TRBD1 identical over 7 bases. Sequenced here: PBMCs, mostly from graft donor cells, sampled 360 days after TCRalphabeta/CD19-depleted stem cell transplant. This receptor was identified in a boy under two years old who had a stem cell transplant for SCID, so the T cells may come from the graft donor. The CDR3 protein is CASSTAGTADTQYF. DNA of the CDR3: TGTGCCAGCTCAACGGCCGGGACAGCGGACACGCAGTATTTT. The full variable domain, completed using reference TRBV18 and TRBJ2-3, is NAGVMQNPRHLVRRRGQEARLRCSPMKGHSHVYWYRQLPEEGLKFMVYLQKENIIDESGMPKERFSAEFPKEGPSILRIQQVVRGDSAAYFCASSTAGTADTQYFGPGTRLTVL.